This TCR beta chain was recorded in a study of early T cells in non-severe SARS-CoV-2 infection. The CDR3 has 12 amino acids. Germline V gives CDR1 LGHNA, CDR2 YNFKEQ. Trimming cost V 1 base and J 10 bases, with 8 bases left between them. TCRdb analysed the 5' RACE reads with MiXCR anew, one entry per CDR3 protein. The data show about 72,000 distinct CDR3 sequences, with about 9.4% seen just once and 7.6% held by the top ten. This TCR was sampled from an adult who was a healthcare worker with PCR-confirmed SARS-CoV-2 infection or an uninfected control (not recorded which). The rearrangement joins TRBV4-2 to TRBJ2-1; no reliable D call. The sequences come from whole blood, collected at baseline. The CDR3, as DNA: TGTGCCAGCAGCCAAGTTAGGCCCGAGCAGTTCTTC. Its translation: CASSQVRPEQFF.